A single T cell receptor beta chain is shown here with its context. Its antigen is still unknown. The libraries were made with immunoSEQ v3.0 at survey level. Produced via immunoSEQ multiplex PCR; TCRdb's table is partial and in-frame only. The repertoire holds thousands of clones, with roughly 74% as singletons. This record comes from a study of long-term antiretroviral therapy in people with HIV. Study findings and constraints: Dominant in the repertoire at all time points were clones expanded before ART. Comparison with controls showed narrower CDR3 length ranges in HIV repertoires.

Trimming shortened V by 3 bases and J by 12 bases, and 12 bases separated the two germline ends. Germline loops: CDR1 KGHSH, CDR2 LQKENI. CDR3 length: 12 residues. Treated in the United States were all of the participants with HIV. The content of samples before DNA extraction was roughly 1-10 million cryopreserved PBMC. V and J are TRBV18 and TRBJ1-5; unclear D gene. The source was unsorted PBMCs, collected 0.1 years before starting antiretroviral therapy. This receptor was identified in a man younger than 35 with HIV. The CDR3 region has the DNA TGTGCCAGCTCACCCGGGAGTGAGATCCAGCATTTT. Protein product: CASSPGSEIQHF.